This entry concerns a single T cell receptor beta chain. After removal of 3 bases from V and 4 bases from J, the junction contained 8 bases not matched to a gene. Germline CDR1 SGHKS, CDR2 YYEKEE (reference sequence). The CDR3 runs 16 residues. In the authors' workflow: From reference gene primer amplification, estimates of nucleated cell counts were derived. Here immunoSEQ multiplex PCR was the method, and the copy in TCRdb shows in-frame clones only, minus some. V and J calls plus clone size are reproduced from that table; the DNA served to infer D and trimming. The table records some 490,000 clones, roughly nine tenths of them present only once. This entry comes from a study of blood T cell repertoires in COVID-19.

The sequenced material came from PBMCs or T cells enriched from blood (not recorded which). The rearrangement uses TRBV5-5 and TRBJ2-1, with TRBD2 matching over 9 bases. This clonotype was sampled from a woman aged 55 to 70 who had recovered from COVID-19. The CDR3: CASSWGAGGSYNEQFF. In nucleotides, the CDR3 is TGTGCCAGCAGCTGGGGAGCGGGGGGTAGTTACAATGAGCAGTTCTTC.